The text below deals with one T cell receptor beta chain. J lost 0 bases, V lost 0 bases, and 9 bases had no gene match. Germline CDR1 and CDR2: SGDLS and YYNGEE. The CDR3 has 17 residues. The sample originates from a study of blood T cell repertoires in COVID-19. About the research overall: Samples came from the United States, Italy and Spain, spanning acute and convalescent COVID-19. From T cells, B-cell-depleted T cells, or PBMCs came the material, which was cDNA or gDNA.

Individuals drawn from approximately 26 US areas were roughly 18 to 100 years old. Clones were read by immunoSEQ multiplex PCR, and TCRdb kept only the in-frame ones, dropping some. The data show approximately 290,000 clones, more than 80% seen once. The V call is TRBV9, the J call TRBJ2-7, with TRBD2 matching over 7 bases. This TCR came from a woman between 25 and 40 years old who had recovered from COVID-19. Sequenced material: PBMCs or T cells enriched from blood (not recorded which). The CDR3 loop is CASSVGWEGIGSYEQYF. The CDR3 DNA reads TGTGCCAGCAGCGTAGGGTGGGAGGGAATTGGCTCCTACGAGCAGTACTTC.